This T cell receptor (beta chain) was sequenced for a study of T cells after posttransplantation cyclophosphamide. The method was immunoSEQ multiplex PCR; TCRdb's version includes in-frame clones alone and lacks a portion of them. The sample carries 20,000 to 25,000 clones, about 97% recorded once. The naive gate required viable CD3+CD4+ or CD3+CD8+ cells with CCR7+CD45RA+CD45RO-CD95-CD27+CD28+ phenotype. The study's findings and limits: TRB overlap between skin or GI tissue T cells and blood was limited. Recipient CMV seropositivity and CMV reactivation strongly tracked TRB clonality. Later post-transplant blood repertoires were often dominated by donor CD8+ memory clones.

A note on this clone: The target antigen is unknown.

This TCR was recovered from a man between 50 and 59 years old in good health, CMV-negative, and a related stem cell transplant donor. Material for sequencing was naive CD4+ T cells sorted from PBMCs.

CDR3 amino acids: CASSSTRVIEQFF. CDR3 DNA sequence: TGTGCCAGCAGCTCGACCCGGGTGATTGAGCAGTTCTTC. The chain uses TRBV11-2 and TRBJ2-1; no definite D call. Looked up from germline, CDR1 is SGHAT and CDR2 is FQNNGV. The CDR3 runs to 13 residues. With 4 bases removed from V and 9 bases from J, the gap between germline ends came to 13 bases.